This entry describes one T cell receptor (beta chain). The target antigen is unknown. The library came from three nested PCR rounds adapted from ARM-PCR protocols. TCRdb re-derived calls from the multiplex PCR reads in MiXCR, one entry per CDR3 protein. The data hold about 76,000 distinct CDR3 sequences, with about 82% observed a single time. These data originate in a study of tumor and adjacent non-tumor tissue in lung cancer. This sample's RNA came from whole unsorted tissue. Distant lung tissue was collected more than 3 cm away from the tumor edge. Germline CDR1 and CDR2: SGHAT and FQNNGV. CDR3 size: 13 residues. The V and J ends lost 9 bases and 5 bases, in that order; junction bases with no gene match: 7. The study's findings and limits: Top 100 clones took a larger repertoire share in normal lung.

Sequencing used distant non-tumor lung tissue. This receptor was obtained from a man between 60 and 75 years old with non-small cell lung cancer. The V call is TRBV11-2, the J call TRBJ2-3, with 8 bases fitting TRBD1. The CDR3 coding sequence is TGTGCCAGTAACTTAGACAGGGGAGATACGCAGTATTTT. Its protein product is CASNLDRGDTQYF.